A selection of T cell receptor beta chains follows, all from one sample in a study of blood T cells in healthy people across ages. TCRdb passed the 5' RACE reads through MiXCR, listing each CDR3 protein once. The data show under 2,000,000 distinct CDR3 sequences, around 48% seen once. The source material was blood. Receptor source: a woman aged 40 to 50 in good health. Each CDR3 is given with its conserved first and last residue. D genes are given only for firm matches. Size values are once, few and many counts, or a class for expanded clones, and some rows have none.

j_gene,v_gene,abundance,d_gene,CDR3nt,CDR3aa
TRBJ2-7,TRBV3-1,.,.,TGTGCCAGCAGCGTTAATATGGGCACCAGAAGGGAGCAGTACTTC,CASSVNMGTRREQYF
TRBJ2-1,TRBV13,.,TRBD1,TGTGCCAGCAGCCCCCTAGGGACAGGGATGGGCAATGAGCAGTTCTTC,CASSPLGTGMGNEQFF
TRBJ2-7,TRBV27,.,.,TGTGCCAGCAGTTTGTTGCTAGGGAGGCGGGAGCAGTACTTC,CASSLLLGRREQYF
TRBJ1-2,TRBV7-9,.,.,TGTGCCAGCAGCACCCCAGGGCCGCGAGGCTACACCTTC,CASSTPGPRGYTF
TRBJ1-4,TRBV25-1,.,.,TGTGCCAGCAGTGAGAATCGCCGTCTAGCGGGGCAGGGTGATGAAAAACTGTTTTTT,CASSENRRLAGQGDEKLFF
TRBJ2-1,TRBV12-3/TRBV12-4,once,.,TGTGCCAGCAGTGTTAGTATTGAGCAGTTCTTC,CASSVSIEQFF
TRBJ1-2,TRBV6-6,.,.,TGTGCCAGCAGTGCGAACCCTTCTAACTATGGCTACACCTTC,CASSANPSNYGYTF
TRBJ1-2,TRBV27,.,.,TGTGCCAGCAGGGACCACGGGGGAAATGGCTACACCTTC,CASRDHGGNGYTF
TRBJ1-2,TRBV29-1,.,.,TGCAGCCTAAAAACCCCGGGGGACTATGGCTACACCTTC,CSLKTPGDYGYTF
TRBJ1-2,TRBV27,.,.,TGTGCCAGCAGTTTAAAAGGGGCCTCCTATGGCTACACCTTC,CASSLKGASYGYTF
TRBJ1-1,TRBV4-1,few,TRBD1,TGCGCCAGCAGCCAAGATCCCCCGGGACAGGGGAACACTGAAGCTTTCTTT,CASSQDPPGQGNTEAFF
TRBJ2-7,TRBV6-5,few,.,TGTGCCAGCACCGGGACACACACCTACGAGCAGTACTTC,CASTGTHTYEQYF
TRBJ2-3,TRBV27,.,TRBD2,TGTGCCGGCAACTTAGCGGGGGCGAACACAGATACGCAGTATTTT,CAGNLAGANTDTQYF
TRBJ1-2,TRBV4-1,once,TRBD1,TGCGCCAGCAGCCAATTCGGGACAGGGCTGGGGGGCTACACCTTC,CASSQFGTGLGGYTF
TRBJ1-1,TRBV28,.,.,TGTGCCAGCAGTTTCGGGGAGGTTGTAAAGACTGAAGCTTTCTTT,CASSFGEVVKTEAFF
TRBJ2-1,TRBV7-9,few,.,TGTGCCAGCAGCTCCCCCGTTCGTGAGCAGTTCTTC,CASSSPVREQFF
TRBJ1-2,TRBV7-2,.,.,TGTGCCAGCGGCAAGACAGGACAAAGCCGAACCTATGGCTACACCTTC,CASGKTGQSRTYGYTF
TRBJ1-4,TRBV9,few,.,TGTGCCAGCAGCGTAGAAGCCCGGGCAACTAATGAAAAACTGTTTTTT,CASSVEARATNEKLFF
TRBJ1-2,TRBV4-3,.,TRBD1,TGCGCCAGCAGCCAGACGGGACAGGGGATGAACTATGGCTACACCTTC,CASSQTGQGMNYGYTF
TRBJ1-2,TRBV28,.,.,TGTGCCAGCAGCCCATTCGGTGGACAATCATATGGCTACACCTTC,CASSPFGGQSYGYTF
TRBJ2-5,TRBV28,.,TRBD2,TGTGCCAGCAGCCTCGGGCGGGGGTTTCGAGAGACCCAGTACTTC,CASSLGRGFRETQYF
TRBJ2-3,TRBV7-2,few,.,TGTGCCAGCAGCTTAAGAGTGCTAGAGGACACAGATACGCAGTATTTT,CASSLRVLEDTDTQYF
TRBJ1-4,TRBV27,.,TRBD1,TGTGCCAGCAGACCGGGACAGGTCGTTGAAAAACTGTTTTTT,CASRPGQVVEKLFF
TRBJ2-5,TRBV24-1,once,TRBD2,TGTACCACCAGTGCCATCCTAGCGGGGCAACAAGAGACCCAGTACTTC,CTTSAILAGQQETQYF
TRBJ2-5,TRBV7-2,.,.,TGTGCCAGCAGCCCCTCCCTCCCGGAGACCCAGTACTTC,CASSPSLPETQYF
TRBJ1-4,TRBV20-1,.,.,TGCAGTGCTCCCTCAAATGAAAAACTGTTTTTT,CSAPSNEKLFF
TRBJ1-2,TRBV5-1,.,TRBD1,TGCGCCAGCACCCGGGACAGGGCCCTCTATGGCTACACCTTC,CASTRDRALYGYTF
TRBJ1-6,TRBV10-3,few,.,TGTGCCATCAGTGAGTCTCAAGGTGGGGTAGGATCACCCCTCCACTTT,CAISESQGGVGSPLHF
TRBJ2-7,TRBV5-1,.,TRBD1,TGCGCCAGCAGCCCAGTTACCTCAGGGGGCTCCTACGAGCAGTACTTC,CASSPVTSGGSYEQYF
TRBJ2-1,TRBV29-1,.,.,TGCAGCCTAGGGCACTACAATGAGCAGTTCTTC,CSLGHYNEQFF
TRBJ1-5,TRBV10-3,few,.,TGTGCCATCAGTGAGAGCTATAGCAATCAGCCCCAGCATTTT,CAISESYSNQPQHF
TRBJ2-5,TRBV4-1,few,TRBD2,TGCGCCAGCAGCCAAGATGCTAGCGGGGGGGCACGGGAGACCCAGTACTTC,CASSQDASGGARETQYF